The TCR beta chain described here comes from a study of beta chain features in type 1 diabetes (dated by TCRdb to the late 2010s). With respect to the entire study: Mean age, gender distribution, total cell number and subset yield were not different between patients and healthy donors. Across all samples, fewer than 110,000,000 sorted cells were examined, and cell number per subset correlated strongly with RNA yield. In the study, TCRB repertoires of sorted circulating CD4+ T cell subsets from recently diagnosed type 1 diabetes patients were compared with those of matched healthy donors. Regulatory and stem cell-like memory subsets were obtained from only 8 patients and roughly 8 healthy donors, while naive and central memory subsets were obtained from all 28 donors. Here is what the overall study found, with its caveats: Sequencing cDNA rather than genomic DNA could over-represent highly expressing activated cells, although activation and CD3 levels did not differ between groups. A moderate but significant shortening of TCRB CDR3 length was observed in type 1 diabetes patients in all four CD4+ subsets. At VDJ recombination sites, type 1 diabetes patients had fewer insertions and more deleted nucleotides, which implies abnormalities in thymic rearrangement. The naive, central memory and regulatory TCRB repertoires appeared to resemble one another more closely among patients than among healthy donors. Only small numbers of individuals were included in the HLA sub-analyses, which left unresolved whether HLA type had any influence on TCRB rearrangement. Shorter templates might be favored by PCR, yet because patient and control samples were amplified and corrected together, any such skew would affect both groups equally.

A single peripheral blood draw of roughly 0.11 L on average was collected from each donor into heparinised tubes. Using a panel that included CD45RO, CCR7, CD25, CD127, CD95 and CD27, naive, central memory, regulatory and stem cell-like memory CD4+ T cells were sorted on a BD FACSAria II. Every sorted population had a purity above 95%. PBMCs were separated immediately by Lymphoprep density gradient centrifugation and were stained directly, without being cultured. To minimize batch effects, samples were stained and sorted in pairs, one healthy donor with one patient per experiment. Notes on this clone: The antigen it binds to is not known. Per-base qualities were not stored, and no clone one base away is much larger.

The High Capacity cDNA Reverse Transcription Kit was used to reverse transcribe all of the isolated RNA, meaning that expressed TCRB transcripts were what got sequenced. Deep immunoSEQ sequencing was performed on naive, central memory and regulatory T cell samples, with an average of about 3.57 million total reads per sample. Sorted cells were lysed in RLT buffer, and RNA was extracted using DNase-treated RNeasy Micro or Mini kits according to cell number. Each cell subset was processed on its own to prevent cross-contamination, while patient and healthy donor samples were processed together. TCRB sequences were amplified from cDNA with the immunoSEQ multiplex PCR, producing 87-bp fragments spanning the CDR3 region. Sequencing of the amplicons was performed on the Illumina HiSeq platform. Per the authors' processing: PCR bias was corrected computationally using synthetic template baselines, and reads within Hamming distance 2 were collapsed, with unmergeable singletons discarded. Reads were aligned against IMGT to assign V, D and J genes, CDR3 length and insertions or deletions at six rearrangement sites. Within each subset, clonotype counts were normalized to the number of sorted cells before true diversity and Gini coefficients were calculated with the tcR R package. Repertoire sharing was quantified using the overlap coefficient calculated on TCRB nucleotide sequences. Out-of-frame TCRB sequences from naive cells were analyzed as a proxy for the pre-selection repertoire. Entries here come from immuneACCESS through TCRdb and include only in-frame sequences with V and J called. Some clones fail to appear in such tables; in the studies checked, an unresolved V gene covers under half of the shortfall, and the cause of the remainder is unknown. V and J calls and clone size are given by that table; D and trimming were obtained from the DNA. Here the sample has around 430,000 clones; roughly 31% occur a single time. Jointly, the top ten make up about 0.06% of the sample.

The germline V gene encodes CDR1 SQVTM and CDR2 ANQGSEA. V is shortened by 1 base, J by 6 bases, and the region joining them spans 16 bases. Inclusive of the bounding cysteine and phenylalanine, the CDR3 is 14 residues long. Only the CDR3 portion is preserved as DNA: 42 bases, with reading frame beginning at the first base. Input material: naive CD4+ T cells from blood. The sample's cell subset or site, from its label and the paper: true naive CD4+ T cells. Recombination joined TRBV29-1 with TRBJ2-7; perhaps TRBD2 is the D gene, with 6 bases matching. The receptor was isolated from a man in his late teens or twenties in good health. The CDR3 amino acid sequence is: CSVEGTGVSTEQYF. The DNA sequence reads TGCAGCGTTGAAGGCACGGGGGTCTCGACCGAGCAGTACTTC.